This is a list of T cell receptor beta chains from one sample in a study of CXCR3-negative and CXCR3-positive naive CD8 T cells. TCRdb re-called the 5' RACE reads; every CDR3 protein appears as one record, without DNA. The clone table shows around 160,000 distinct CDR3 sequences, with the ten largest holding approximately 0.28%. The sequenced material came from naive CXCR3+ CD8+ T cells from blood. Receptor source: a human donor in good health. Some clones in this sample may be carry-over from other donors' samples. CDR3s include the opening cysteine and the closing phenylalanine or tryptophan. Each record gives: V gene, J gene, CDR3 length, CDR3 protein.

V: TRBV7-8
J: TRBJ2-2
length: 13
CDR3: CASSSSVTGELFF

V: TRBV20-1
J: TRBJ2-1
length: 15
CDR3: CSAHEEFRPYNEQFF

V: TRBV28
J: TRBJ2-3
length: 14
CDR3: CASSLAKGTDTQYF

V: TRBV29-1
J: TRBJ2-7
length: 16
CDR3: CSVEGSGRASSYEQYF

V: TRBV12-3/TRBV12-4
J: TRBJ2-5
length: 15
CDR3: CASSLADWAQETQYF

V: TRBV24-1
J: TRBJ1-1
length: 13
CDR3: CATSAGPNTEAFF

V: TRBV28
J: TRBJ2-1
length: 19
CDR3: CASSLPGTGEDLTRNEQFF

V: TRBV29-1
J: TRBJ1-2
length: 16
CDR3: CSVAPGHGFGDYGYTF

V: TRBV11-2
J: TRBJ2-7
length: 18
CDR3: CASSSVYRTGQGVYEQYF

V: TRBV12-3/TRBV12-4
J: TRBJ2-5
length: 14
CDR3: CASSETTGSETQYF

V: TRBV7-9
J: TRBJ2-7
length: 12
CDR3: CASSLDDYEQYF

V: TRBV7-8
J: TRBJ2-1
length: 14
CDR3: CASRPNSGRDEQFF

V: TRBV19
J: TRBJ2-1
length: 13
CDR3: CASSISQYNEQFF

V: TRBV29-1
J: TRBJ2-1
length: 13
CDR3: CSVEPSERYEQFF

V: TRBV6-2/TRBV6-3
J: TRBJ2-1
length: 14
CDR3: CASSTRGGLNEQFF

V: TRBV4-1
J: TRBJ2-1
length: 16
CDR3: CASSQYPHRSNNEQFF

V: TRBV25-1
J: TRBJ2-7
length: 13
CDR3: CASSDGPADEQYF

V: TRBV18
J: TRBJ1-5
length: 18
CDR3: CASSPERDAYLSNQPQHF

V: TRBV28
J: TRBJ2-7
length: 16
CDR3: CASSSPRDFYSYEQYF

V: TRBV7-2
J: TRBJ2-7
length: 13
CDR3: CASSLDGGGEQYF

V: TRBV6-5
J: TRBJ2-4
length: 16
CDR3: CASTRLAGGVKNIQYF

V: TRBV4-3
J: TRBJ2-3
length: 14
CDR3: CASSQDLETDTQYF

V: TRBV30
J: TRBJ1-2
length: 13
CDR3: CAWSETGGDGYTF

V: TRBV11-2
J: TRBJ2-7
length: 13
CDR3: CASSLDRQAQQYF

V: TRBV28
J: TRBJ1-5
length: 16
CDR3: CASSLYGQGMAQPQHF

V: TRBV4-3
J: TRBJ2-7
length: 14
CDR3: CASSQDSGYYEQYF

V: TRBV9
J: TRBJ1-6
length: 15
CDR3: CASSVDGAPNSPLHF

V: TRBV29-1
J: TRBJ2-7
length: 11
CDR3: CSVDTNYEQYF

V: TRBV25-1
J: TRBJ2-7
length: 11
CDR3: CATTNHIEQYF

V: TRBV19
J: TRBJ1-2
length: 16
CDR3: CASSPIVGSTNYGYTF

V: TRBV12-3/TRBV12-4
J: TRBJ1-1
length: 13
CDR3: CASIRGVNTEAFF

V: TRBV7-6
J: TRBJ2-3
length: 16
CDR3: CASSPLGVRTTDTQYF

V: TRBV29-1
J: TRBJ2-1
length: 13
CDR3: CSVADRVSYEQFF

V: TRBV18
J: TRBJ2-6
length: 17
CDR3: CASSPRPGIPGANVLTF

V: TRBV6-2/TRBV6-3
J: TRBJ2-7
length: 14
CDR3: CASMPSLGAVEQYF

V: TRBV10-3
J: TRBJ2-1
length: 11
CDR3: CATRQGDEQFF

V: TRBV28
J: TRBJ2-7
length: 14
CDR3: CASSFLGGAYEQYF

V: TRBV29-1
J: TRBJ2-5
length: 14
CDR3: CSVEEWHRKETQYF

V: TRBV6-2/TRBV6-3
J: TRBJ2-1
length: 15
CDR3: CASSYLAGGWDEQFF

V: TRBV7-2
J: TRBJ2-3
length: 14
CDR3: CASSGLGEADTQYF

V: TRBV7-6
J: TRBJ2-1
length: 15
CDR3: CASSLQGSPADEQFF

V: TRBV14
J: TRBJ1-1
length: 13
CDR3: CASSQYVNTEAFF

V: TRBV7-9
J: TRBJ2-7
length: 13
CDR3: CASSLANSYEQYF

V: TRBV6-4
J: TRBJ1-1
length: 15
CDR3: CASSDSSVGVGEAFF

V: TRBV7-9
J: TRBJ1-2
length: 13
CDR3: CASSHRTELVLPF

V: TRBV13
J: TRBJ2-2
length: 17
CDR3: CASSLLRDITNTGELFF

V: TRBV9
J: TRBJ1-6
length: 14
CDR3: CASSVEATFSPLHF

V: TRBV5-1
J: TRBJ1-2
length: 13
CDR3: CASSLSPPGGYTF

V: TRBV23-1
J: TRBJ2-7
length: 15
CDR3: CASSLRPLWGYEQYF

V: TRBV27
J: TRBJ1-1
length: 15
CDR3: CASSLMGEVSTEAFF

V: TRBV5-1
J: TRBJ1-5
length: 14
CDR3: CASSAGTENQPQHF

V: TRBV29-1
J: TRBJ2-1
length: 12
CDR3: CSVGPGTNEQFF

V: TRBV6-2/TRBV6-3
J: TRBJ2-7
length: 11
CDR3: CASSYNYEQYF

V: TRBV5-1
J: TRBJ2-7
length: 13
CDR3: CASSFGGTYEQYF

V: TRBV29-1
J: TRBJ2-3
length: 17
CDR3: CSVVGGLAGAGADTQYF

V: TRBV28
J: TRBJ2-7
length: 13
CDR3: CASSRTDPSEQYF

V: TRBV5-1
J: TRBJ2-7
length: 13
CDR3: CASSLEVGYEQYF